This T cell receptor (beta chain) was identified during a study of breast tumors, draining lymph nodes, adjacent tissues. Study findings and constraints: Luminal-like breast cancer showed significantly greater tumor-nontumor repertoire similarity than basal-like breast cancer did. Compared with lymph nodes, tumors were less diverse; compared with nontumor tissue, more.

Axillary draining lymph nodes of breast cancer patients supplied the node samples. TCRdb itself ran the multiplex PCR reads through MiXCR, one entry per CDR3 protein. Of more than 85,000 distinct CDR3 sequences in the sample, around 21% were seen once. This clonotype was found many times. What it binds is not known. The CDR3 is 14 residues long. V gave up 5 bases and J gave up 0 bases, with 14 bases separating them. CDR1 DFQATT and CDR2 SNEGSKA come from the germline V gene (reference sequence). J is TRBJ2-7 and V is TRBV20-1; the D gene is possibly TRBD2 (6 bases). This clonotype was sampled from a female donor with breast cancer. Some clones in this sample may be carry-over from other donors' samples. The sequenced sample was axillary lymph node tissue. The CDR3 DNA sequence: TGCAGTGCTTACGCCCGGGGGAGCTCCTACGAGCAGTACTTC. This encodes CSAYARGSSYEQYF.